Listed below are T cell receptor beta chains from one sample, sequenced in a study of OX40 agonist ivuxolimab in advanced cancers. Using immunoSEQ multiplex PCR, the repertoire was profiled, and TCRdb retains in-frame clones only, with some absent. Found here are 30,000 to 45,000 clones, about nine tenths of them singletons; the top ten hold roughly 30%. The material sequenced was CD4+ or CD8+ T cells sorted from blood, taken in a trial of the OX40 agonist ivuxolimab. These receptors originate from an adult with an advanced solid tumor such as melanoma, head and neck, liver or kidney cancer. The CDR3 runs from the conserved cysteine through the conserved F or W. The order of the fields is J gene, D gene, clone size, V gene, CDR3 protein, CDR3 DNA. A D gene is named only where the DNA matches it firmly. A row's size may be missing; if present it is once, few, many or a size class.

J gene: TRBJ2-3; D gene: NA; clone size: NA; V gene: TRBV5-4; CDR3 protein: CASSLREHTDTQYF; CDR3 DNA: TGTGCCAGCAGCTTGCGGGAACACACAGATACGCAGTATTTT
J gene: TRBJ2-7; D gene: NA; clone size: NA; V gene: TRBV19; CDR3 protein: CASSATFLEQYF; CDR3 DNA: TGTGCCAGTAGTGCCACCTTCCTAGAGCAGTACTTC
J gene: TRBJ2-3; D gene: NA; clone size: NA; V gene: TRBV2; CDR3 protein: CASQRGTSTDTQYF; CDR3 DNA: TGTGCCAGCCAGAGGGGGACTAGCACAGATACGCAGTATTTT
J gene: TRBJ1-5; D gene: TRBD1; clone size: NA; V gene: TRBV30; CDR3 protein: CAWSIRTGPQPQHF; CDR3 DNA: TGTGCCTGGAGTATTAGGACAGGGCCGCAGCCCCAGCATTTT
J gene: TRBJ2-2; D gene: NA; clone size: NA; V gene: TRBV7-2; CDR3 protein: CASSLALRTGELFF; CDR3 DNA: TGTGCCAGCAGCTTAGCCCTGCGCACCGGGGAGCTGTTTTTT
J gene: TRBJ1-1; D gene: TRBD1; clone size: NA; V gene: TRBV28; CDR3 protein: CASTTAGGTEAFF; CDR3 DNA: TGTGCCAGCACCACAGCAGGGGGGACTGAAGCTTTCTTT
J gene: TRBJ1-1; D gene: NA; clone size: few; V gene: TRBV16; CDR3 protein: CASSHRNRDEAFF; CDR3 DNA: TGTGCCAGCAGCCACAGAAACCGGGATGAAGCTTTCTTT
J gene: TRBJ2-7; D gene: TRBD2; clone size: NA; V gene: TRBV19; CDR3 protein: CASSPGGAADYEQYF; CDR3 DNA: TGTGCCAGTAGCCCGGGGGGGGCGGCAGATTACGAGCAGTACTTC
J gene: TRBJ2-3; D gene: NA; clone size: NA; V gene: TRBV4-1; CDR3 protein: CASSQVPASTDTQYF; CDR3 DNA: TGCGCCAGCAGCCAAGTCCCGGCTAGCACAGATACGCAGTATTTT
J gene: TRBJ2-3; D gene: TRBD2; clone size: NA; V gene: TRBV7-2; CDR3 protein: CASSLVGTSGPSTDTQYF; CDR3 DNA: TGTGCCAGCAGCCTTGTCGGGACTAGCGGACCTAGCACAGATACGCAGTATTTT
J gene: TRBJ1-2; D gene: NA; clone size: NA; V gene: TRBV4-2; CDR3 protein: CASSQDPNSQSYGYTF; CDR3 DNA: TGTGCCAGCAGCCAAGATCCAAACAGCCAATCTTATGGCTACACCTTC
J gene: TRBJ2-5; D gene: NA; clone size: few; V gene: TRBV6-5; CDR3 protein: CASSSPRIGYQETQYF; CDR3 DNA: TGTGCCAGCAGTTCCCCCAGGATAGGGTACCAAGAGACCCAGTACTTC
J gene: TRBJ1-2; D gene: TRBD1; clone size: NA; V gene: TRBV10-3; CDR3 protein: CAISDTGGDNYGYTF; CDR3 DNA: TGTGCCATCAGTGATACAGGGGGCGACAACTATGGCTACACCTTC
J gene: TRBJ2-7; D gene: NA; clone size: NA; V gene: TRBV2; CDR3 protein: CASRRDKSGREQYF; CDR3 DNA: TGTGCCAGCAGGCGGGATAAAAGCGGACGAGAGCAGTACTTC
J gene: TRBJ1-6; D gene: NA; clone size: NA; V gene: TRBV9; CDR3 protein: CASSGEGEVSPLHF; CDR3 DNA: TGTGCCAGCAGTGGGGAGGGCGAAGTCTCACCCCTCCACTTT
J gene: TRBJ1-5; D gene: NA; clone size: NA; V gene: TRBV28; CDR3 protein: CASGSQPQHF; CDR3 DNA: TGTGCCAGCGGCTCACAGCCCCAGCATTTT
J gene: TRBJ1-4; D gene: NA; clone size: NA; V gene: TRBV6-5; CDR3 protein: CASTKDGRDEKLFF; CDR3 DNA: TGTGCCAGCACCAAGGACGGAAGGGATGAAAAACTGTTTTTT
J gene: TRBJ2-3; D gene: NA; clone size: NA; V gene: TRBV5-1; CDR3 protein: CASSLATDTQYF; CDR3 DNA: TGCGCCAGCAGCTTGGCGACAGATACGCAGTATTTT
J gene: TRBJ2-3; D gene: TRBD2; clone size: once; V gene: TRBV30; CDR3 protein: CAWSKREGQITDTQYF; CDR3 DNA: TGTGCCTGGAGCAAGCGGGAGGGCCAGATCACAGATACGCAGTATTTT
J gene: TRBJ1-5; D gene: NA; clone size: few; V gene: TRBV6-5; CDR3 protein: CASSWGLNQPQHF; CDR3 DNA: TGTGCCAGCAGTTGGGGGCTCAATCAGCCCCAGCATTTT
J gene: TRBJ1-1; D gene: NA; clone size: NA; V gene: TRBV28; CDR3 protein: CASSSPGGTEAFF; CDR3 DNA: TGTGCCAGCAGTAGCCCGGGTGGAACTGAGGCTTTCTTT
J gene: TRBJ2-2; D gene: TRBD1; clone size: once; V gene: TRBV4-2; CDR3 protein: CASSQGQGFDAGELFF; CDR3 DNA: TGTGCCAGCAGCCAGGGACAGGGGTTTGATGCCGGGGAGCTGTTTTTT
J gene: TRBJ2-5; D gene: TRBD1; clone size: NA; V gene: TRBV7-8; CDR3 protein: CASQEGTGGRETQYF; CDR3 DNA: TGTGCCAGCCAAGAGGGGACAGGGGGCCGGGAGACCCAGTACTTC
J gene: TRBJ2-2; D gene: NA; clone size: once; V gene: TRBV7-7; CDR3 protein: CASSLGAGELFF; CDR3 DNA: TGTGCTAGCAGCTTAGGGGCCGGGGAGCTGTTTTTT
J gene: TRBJ1-4; D gene: NA; clone size: NA; V gene: TRBV7-9; CDR3 protein: CASSLGGDNEKLFF; CDR3 DNA: TGTGCCAGCAGCTTAGGAGGGGATAATGAAAAACTGTTTTTT
J gene: TRBJ1-4; D gene: NA; clone size: NA; V gene: TRBV30; CDR3 protein: CAWTRIPNEKLFF; CDR3 DNA: TGTGCCTGGACCCGGATACCCAATGAAAAACTGTTTTTT
J gene: TRBJ2-3; D gene: TRBD2; clone size: NA; V gene: TRBV19; CDR3 protein: CASSIDRLSGRADTQYF; CDR3 DNA: TGTGCCAGTAGTATAGATCGTCTCAGCGGGAGAGCAGATACGCAGTATTTT
J gene: TRBJ1-1; D gene: NA; clone size: NA; V gene: TRBV5-1; CDR3 protein: CASSLLDLNTEAFF; CDR3 DNA: TGCGCCAGCAGCTTGCTGGATCTGAACACTGAAGCTTTCTTT
J gene: TRBJ2-2; D gene: TRBD1; clone size: NA; V gene: TRBV6-6; CDR3 protein: CASSHRTGGGELFF; CDR3 DNA: TGTGCCAGCAGTCACAGGACAGGGGGCGGGGAGCTGTTTTTT
J gene: TRBJ1-5; D gene: NA; clone size: NA; V gene: TRBV28; CDR3 protein: CASSFGLNQPQHF; CDR3 DNA: TGTGCCAGCAGTTTTGGGTTAAATCAGCCCCAGCATTTT
J gene: TRBJ2-7; D gene: NA; clone size: few; V gene: TRBV11-2; CDR3 protein: CASSFRGVYEQYF; CDR3 DNA: TGTGCCAGCAGCTTCCGAGGGGTCTACGAGCAGTACTTC
J gene: TRBJ1-4; D gene: NA; clone size: NA; V gene: TRBV10-1; CDR3 protein: CASSSGTYGEKLFF; CDR3 DNA: TGCGCCAGCAGTTCGGGGACGTACGGTGAAAAACTGTTTTTT
J gene: TRBJ2-4; D gene: TRBD2; clone size: NA; V gene: TRBV2; CDR3 protein: CASSIPGLELAGIQYF; CDR3 DNA: TGTGCCAGCAGCATTCCTGGACTAGAGCTTGCGGGCATTCAGTACTTC
J gene: TRBJ2-1; D gene: NA; clone size: NA; V gene: TRBV28; CDR3 protein: CASSFIRGESNEQFF; CDR3 DNA: TGTGCCAGCAGTTTCATCAGGGGGGAAAGCAATGAGCAGTTCTTC
J gene: TRBJ2-3; D gene: NA; clone size: NA; V gene: TRBV9; CDR3 protein: CASSVVGGGRNTQYF; CDR3 DNA: TGTGCCAGCAGCGTAGTAGGTGGGGGGCGGAATACGCAGTATTTT
J gene: TRBJ1-1; D gene: NA; clone size: NA; V gene: TRBV29-1; CDR3 protein: CSVDDRQNTEAFF; CDR3 DNA: TGCAGCGTTGACGACAGACAGAACACTGAAGCTTTCTTT
J gene: TRBJ2-1; D gene: NA; clone size: once; V gene: TRBV7-6; CDR3 protein: CASSRTTMSHEQFF; CDR3 DNA: TGTGCCAGCAGCCGTACTACTATGTCACATGAGCAGTTCTTC
J gene: TRBJ1-2; D gene: NA; clone size: NA; V gene: TRBV6-5; CDR3 protein: CASSSPQGHYGYTF; CDR3 DNA: TGTGCCAGCAGTTCCCCCCAGGGACACTATGGCTACACCTTC
J gene: TRBJ2-1; D gene: NA; clone size: NA; V gene: TRBV19; CDR3 protein: CASSNPQRAYNEQFF; CDR3 DNA: TGTGCCAGTAGTAATCCCCAACGGGCCTACAATGAGCAGTTCTTC
J gene: TRBJ2-7; D gene: NA; clone size: few; V gene: TRBV9; CDR3 protein: CASSVDQRTYEQYF; CDR3 DNA: TGTGCCAGCAGCGTAGATCAAAGAACCTACGAGCAGTACTTC
J gene: TRBJ2-5; D gene: TRBD2; clone size: NA; V gene: TRBV5-1; CDR3 protein: CASSAGTSAQETQYF; CDR3 DNA: TGCGCCAGCAGCGCGGGGACTAGCGCACAAGAGACCCAGTACTTC
J gene: TRBJ2-7; D gene: TRBD2; clone size: NA; V gene: TRBV28; CDR3 protein: CASSSRAGSPGGEQYF; CDR3 DNA: TGTGCCAGCAGTTCCCGCGCAGGGTCCCCGGGGGGAGAGCAGTACTTC
J gene: TRBJ1-4; D gene: NA; clone size: NA; V gene: TRBV19; CDR3 protein: CASNGEVNEKLFF; CDR3 DNA: TGTGCCAGTAATGGTGAAGTGAATGAAAAACTGTTTTTT
J gene: TRBJ2-2; D gene: TRBD1; clone size: NA; V gene: TRBV2; CDR3 protein: CASNIGTGAGELFF; CDR3 DNA: TGTGCCAGCAATATTGGGACAGGGGCCGGGGAGCTGTTTTTT
J gene: TRBJ1-2; D gene: TRBD1; clone size: NA; V gene: TRBV28; CDR3 protein: CASSLLGQGINGYTF; CDR3 DNA: TGTGCCAGCAGTTTGCTGGGACAGGGAATTAATGGCTACACCTTC
J gene: TRBJ2-1; D gene: NA; clone size: NA; V gene: TRBV28; CDR3 protein: CASKRPSSYNEQFF; CDR3 DNA: TGTGCCAGCAAGAGGCCGTCCTCCTACAATGAGCAGTTCTTC
J gene: TRBJ2-1; D gene: NA; clone size: NA; V gene: TRBV27; CDR3 protein: CASSPRDDSYNEQFF; CDR3 DNA: TGTGCCAGCAGTCCCAGGGACGACTCCTACAATGAGCAGTTCTTC
J gene: TRBJ2-1; D gene: NA; clone size: NA; V gene: TRBV27; CDR3 protein: CASSSGPYNEQFF; CDR3 DNA: TGTGCCAGCAGCTCAGGACCGTACAATGAGCAGTTCTTC